These 25 T cell receptor beta chains were sequenced from one sample in a study of shared clonotypes between healthy human individuals. Assay used: immunoSEQ multiplex PCR; TCRdb lists only in-frame clones, some missing. This table has nearly 2 million clones, about 95% appearing once. CD45RO-negative, CCR7-positively selected cells formed the naive CD8 fraction, excluding terminally differentiated effector memory CD45RA+ cells. Sequenced: naive CD8+ T cells sorted from blood. The receptor source for this set is a man in his late teens or twenties in good health.

This chain joins TRBV5-6 and TRBJ1-1; a possible D gene is TRBD1 (6 bases). V gave up 0 bases and J gave up 2 bases, with 11 bases separating them. Germline values: CDR1 SGHDT, CDR2 YYEEEE. CDR3 length: 15 residues. Written as DNA, the CDR3 is TGTGCCAGCAGCTTGGCAGGGGTCCATAACACTGAAGCTTTCTTT. It is translated as CASSLAGVHNTEAFF. Full variable domain (missing parts from reference TRBV5-6 and TRBJ1-1): DAGVTQSPTHLIKTRGQQVTLRCSPKSGHDTVSWYQQALGQGPQFIFQYYEEEERQRGNFPDRFSGHQFPNYSSELNVNALLLGDSALYLCASSLAGVHNTEAFFGQGTRLTVV.

This sequence joins TRBV19 and TRBJ2-7; the match to TRBD1 covers 9 bases. Germline CDR1 and CDR2: LNHDA and SQIVND (reference sequence). This CDR3 comprises 15 residues. The V gene end was trimmed by 5 bases and the J gene end by 3 bases; junction bases not matched to a gene: 8. The CDR3: CASSLGTGPSYEQYF. CDR3 nucleotides: TGTGCCAGTAGTCTGGGGACAGGGCCAAGCTACGAGCAGTACTTC.

The chain has TRBV7-9 and TRBJ2-7, with 7 bases lining up with TRBD1. Germline V CDR1 and CDR2: SEHNR, FQNEAQ (reference sequence). The CDR3 totals 15 residues. The ends lost 5 bases at V and 6 bases at J; junction bases unmatched: 13. CDR3 in DNA: TGTGCCAGCAGCCCGGAACAGGGGAGCCGCGTCGAGCAGTACTTC. Protein product: CASSPEQGSRVEQYF.

V usage is TRBV25-1 and J usage is TRBJ2-5; unclear D gene. Per the germline V gene, CDR1 is MGHDK and CDR2 is SYGVNS. The V and J ends lost 4 bases and 0 bases respectively, with 9 bases between them. There are 14 residues in the CDR3. This CDR3 reads CASSVGEYQETQYF. The CDR3 DNA follows: TGTGCCAGCAGTGTTGGGGAATACCAAGAGACCCAGTACTTC.

Worth noting for this clone: Other DNA variants within this sample encode the same CDR3. The rearrangement uses TRBV6-5 and TRBJ2-3; 7 positions match TRBD1. This CDR3 is 12 amino acids long. From germline, CDR1 is MNHEY and CDR2 SVGAGI. After removal of 6 bases from V and 3 bases from J, the junction contained 0 bases not matched to a gene. As DNA, the CDR3 is TGTGCCAGCAGGACAGGGACAGATACGCAGTATTTT. It translates to CASRTGTDTQYF.

In nucleotides, the CDR3 is TGCGCCAGCAGCCCGCTGAGGGCTCAGCCCCAGCATTTT. This sequence encodes CASSPLRAQPQHF. The chain combines TRBV5-1 with TRBJ1-5; D call uncertain. Trimming took 4 bases from V and 6 from J, leaving 11 bases between them. Germline values: CDR1 SGHRS, CDR2 YFSETQ. The CDR3 contains 13 residues.

CDR3 residues: CASSLNLAGLSTDTQYF. CDR3 coding DNA: TGTGCCAGCAGTCTCAACCTAGCGGGCCTAAGCACAGATACGCAGTATTTT. The chain links TRBV27 to TRBJ2-3; 8 positions agree with TRBD2. After removal of 5 bases from V and 0 bases from J, the junction contained 10 bases not matched to a gene. Germline CDR1 and CDR2: MNHEY and SMNVEV (reference sequence). The CDR3 length is 17 residues.

The chain has TRBV5-4 and TRBJ2-7, with D uncertain. Trimming stripped 3 bases from V and 3 bases from J, with 10 bases between. The CDR3 length is 13 residues. Germline V lookup: CDR1 SGHNT, CDR2 YYREEE (reference sequence). This CDR3 is CASSYPDNYEQYF. CDR3 in DNA: TGTGCCAGCAGCTACCCTGACAACTACGAGCAGTACTTC.

The genes are TRBV7-9 and TRBJ2-3, with D unresolved. The CDR3 extends over 13 amino acids. Germline CDR1 and CDR2: SEHNR and FQNEAQ (reference sequence). Trimming removed 6 bases from V and 2 bases from J, with 9 bases in between. The CDR3 nucleotides are TGTGCCAGCAGTTTTGGTCACACAGATACGCAGTATTTT. Translation gives CASSFGHTDTQYF. Full variable domain (outside the CDR3, taken from reference TRBV7-9 and TRBJ2-3): DTGVSQNPRHKITKRGQNVTFRCDPISEHNRLYWYRQTLGQGPEFLTYFQNEAQLEKSRLLSDRFSAERPKGSFSTLEIQRTEQGDSAMYLCASSFGHTDTQYFGPGTRLTVL.

The chain couples TRBV27 to TRBJ2-3; 8 bases are shared with TRBD2. V was clipped by 8 bases and J by 2 bases; unmatched bases: 9. CDR1 is MNHEY, CDR2 SMNVEV, per germline (reference sequence). CDR3 length equals 15 residues. The CDR3 DNA is TGTGCCAGCGGGTGGGGTAGCGGGGCCACAGATACGCAGTATTTT. This sequence encodes CASGWGSGATDTQYF.

The chain joins TRBV6-5 to TRBJ2-7; 7 bases fit TRBD2. The V gene's germline CDR1 is MNHEY and CDR2 SVGAGI. Unmatched junction bases numbered 4, after V lost 2 bases and J lost 0 bases. The CDR3 has 15 amino acids. The DNA of the CDR3 is TGTGCCAGCAGTTACGTGTCGGGGGGCTCCTACGAGCAGTACTTC. This codes for CASSYVSGGSYEQYF.

This CDR3 is CASSPPGQGPYEQYF. In nucleotides, the CDR3 is TGTGCCAGCAGCCCTCCGGGACAGGGACCCTACGAGCAGTACTTC. This rearrangement joins TRBV11-2 to TRBJ2-7; 9 nucleotides line up with TRBD1. Trimming took 5 bases from V and 2 from J; bases not matched to a gene: 7. Germline V gene lookup returns CDR1 SGHAT and CDR2 FQNNGV. This CDR3 has 15 amino acids.

This chain connects TRBV13 to TRBJ1-6, with a tentative D call TRBD1 (5 bases). Germline loops: CDR1 PRHDT, CDR2 FYEKMQ (reference sequence). This CDR3 contains 16 residues. Trimming took 4 bases from V and 3 from J, leaving 13 bases between them. CDR3 loop: CASSYGGGIYNSPLHF. Here the CDR3 DNA reads TGTGCCAGCAGCTACGGCGGGGGAATCTATAATTCACCCCTCCACTTT.

The V and J genes are TRBV27 and TRBJ1-2, with D possibly being TRBD1 (5 bases). The ends were cut back, 3 bases at V and 8 bases at J, with 13 bases in the middle. The CDR3 spans 13 residues. The V gene's germline CDR1 is MNHEY and CDR2 SMNVEV (reference sequence). Here the CDR3 reads CASSFLPWDGYTF. The CDR3 nucleotides are TGTGCCAGCAGTTTTTTACCATGGGACGGCTACACCTTC.

The chain couples TRBV9 to TRBJ2-2; 14 bases fit TRBD2. With 3 bases clipped from V and 2 bases from J, the junction kept 6 bases outside the gene matches. CDR1 and CDR2 from the germline V gene are SGDLS and YYNGEE. The CDR3 loop spans 18 amino acids. The DNA for the CDR3 is TGTGCCAGCAGCGAGGGGACTAGCGGGGGATTTAACACCGGGGAGCTGTTTTTT. Protein: CASSEGTSGGFNTGELFF.

This rearrangement joins TRBV30 to TRBJ2-7; D possibly corresponds to TRBD1 (6 bases). V was clipped by 4 bases and J by 2 bases, with 12 bases between them. Germline CDR1 GTSNPN, CDR2 SVGIG (reference sequence). The CDR3 length is 13 residues. The CDR3, as DNA: TGTGCCTGGAAACGACAGGTCGCCTACGAGCAGTACTTC. Its protein product is CAWKRQVAYEQYF.

The chain has TRBV13 and TRBJ2-7; 9 nucleotides match TRBD2. Germline CDR1 and CDR2: PRHDT and FYEKMQ (reference sequence). V lost 2 bases and J lost 10; bases outside the gene matches: 9. CDR3 length equals 14 residues. The CDR3 DNA reads as TGTGCCAGCAGCTTAACGGCGGGAGGGGTGGAACAGTACTTC. Translation gives CASSLTAGGVEQYF.

A single count supports this clone. This rearrangement joins TRBV27 to TRBJ2-7; maybe TRBD2 (6 bases). V lost 0 bases and J 2 bases, leaving 20 bases between the germline ends. The CDR3 consists of 18 residues. Germline CDR1 MNHEY, CDR2 SMNVEV (reference sequence). CDR3 bases: TGTGCCAGCAGTTTATCGCCCCCGGGAGCGGAGGAGCCCTACGAGCAGTACTTC. This gives the protein CASSLSPPGAEEPYEQYF.

The chain uses TRBV5-1 and TRBJ2-7; possible D gene TRBD2, 5 bases. V was pared by 0 bases and J by 3 bases, with 22 bases between. CDR3 length: 18 amino acids. The germline V gene encodes CDR1 SGHRS and CDR2 YFSETQ. Here the CDR3 reads CASSLVPGSPARLYEQYF. The CDR3 DNA follows: TGCGCCAGCAGCTTGGTCCCTGGGAGCCCAGCCCGCCTCTACGAGCAGTACTTC.

The count of this clone is one. The J gene is TRBJ2-7, the V gene TRBV18; D may be TRBD1 (5 bases). V shed 5 bases and J shed 1 base, with 9 bases lying between them. Germline CDR1 reads KGHSH; CDR2 reads LQKENI. The CDR3 is made up of 13 amino acids. CDR3 nucleotide sequence: TGTGCCAGCTCAGGGGCAGATTCCTACGAGCAGTACTTC. Its protein is CASSGADSYEQYF.

This chain uses TRBV9 with TRBJ2-7, with D possibly TRBD2 on 6 matching bases. This CDR3 region has 15 residues. Germline CDR1 reads SGDLS; CDR2 reads YYNGEE. Trimming took off 0 bases at V and 3 bases at J, with 13 bases between the two ends. CDR3 in DNA: TGTGCCAGCAGCGTAGCGGCGGGGTCGAACTACGAGCAGTACTTC. This encodes CASSVAAGSNYEQYF.

This clone was found once. V gene TRBV6-6 combines with J gene TRBJ1-1; D not certain. Germline-derived CDR1 and CDR2 are MNHNY and SVGAGI (reference sequence). Trimming removed 4 bases at V and 3 bases at J, with 18 bases between. The CDR3 has 16 residues. In DNA form, the CDR3 reads TGTGCCAGCAGTTCCTCAAAGGACGTCCGGGACACTGAAGCTTTCTTT. Translating it yields CASSSSKDVRDTEAFF.

CDR3 sequence reads: CSVEDSLNTEAFF. The DNA for the CDR3 is TGCAGCGTTGAGGACAGTCTGAACACTGAAGCTTTCTTT. The rearrangement joins TRBV29-1 to TRBJ1-1; tentative D call: TRBD1 (6 bases). The CDR3 contains 13 residues. V shed 3 bases and J shed 0 bases, with 8 bases lying between them. Germline CDR1 SQVTM, CDR2 ANQGSEA.

The chain couples TRBV27 to TRBJ1-3; TRBD1 agrees at 7 bases. The V segment lost 8 bases and the J segment 0 bases; nucleotides outside the gene matches: 22. The CDR3 spans 20 residues. Looked up from germline, CDR1 is MNHEY and CDR2 is SMNVEV (reference sequence). CDR3 DNA: TGTGCCAGCTACTCCCCAAGACGGGGACAGATATTAAGCTCTGGAAACACCATATATTTT. This sequence encodes CASYSPRRGQILSSGNTIYF.

This chain connects TRBV28 to TRBJ1-3; no clear D. This CDR3 comprises 11 residues. Germline CDR1 reads MDHEN; CDR2 reads SYDVKM. The CDR3 DNA is TGTGGGGTCGCGTCCGGAAACACCATATATTTT. Its protein product is CGVASGNTIYF.